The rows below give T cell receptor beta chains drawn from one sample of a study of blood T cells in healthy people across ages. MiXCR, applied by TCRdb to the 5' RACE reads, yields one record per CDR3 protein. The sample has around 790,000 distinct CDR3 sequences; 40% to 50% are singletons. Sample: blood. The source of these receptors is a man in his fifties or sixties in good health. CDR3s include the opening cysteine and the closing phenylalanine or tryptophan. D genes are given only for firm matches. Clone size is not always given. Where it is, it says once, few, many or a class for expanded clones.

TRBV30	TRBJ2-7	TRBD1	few	CAWSATGNEQYF	TGTGCCTGGAGTGCGACAGGGAACGAGCAGTACTTC
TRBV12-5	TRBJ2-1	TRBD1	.	CASGFSPGQGSDNEQFF	TGTGCTAGTGGTTTCTCCCCGGGACAGGGGTCGGACAATGAGCAGTTCTTC
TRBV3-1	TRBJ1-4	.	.	CASSWDGAQLFF	TGTGCCAGCAGCTGGGACGGGGCACAACTGTTTTTT
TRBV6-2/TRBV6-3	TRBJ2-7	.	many	CASSYLRGNDEQYF	TGTGCCAGCAGTTACCTCCGGGGGAACGACGAGCAGTACTTC
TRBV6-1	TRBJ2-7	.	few	CASSGQLRVQRAYEQYF	TGTGCCAGCAGTGGTCAGCTCAGGGTCCAGCGGGCCTACGAGCAGTACTTC
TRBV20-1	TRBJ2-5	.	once	CSARGGPLGTQYF	TGCAGTGCTAGGGGGGGACCCTTGGGGACCCAGTACTTC
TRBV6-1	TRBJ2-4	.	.	CASSEVGENIQYF	TGTGCCAGCAGTGAAGTGGGAGAAAACATTCAGTACTTC
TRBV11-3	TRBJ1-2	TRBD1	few	CASSLEGRQGNYGYTF	TGTGCCAGCAGCTTAGAAGGCCGACAGGGTAACTATGGCTACACCTTC
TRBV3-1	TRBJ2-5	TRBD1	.	CASSDVLRRQGQETQYF	TGTGCCAGCAGCGACGTACTCCGTCGACAGGGGCAGGAGACCCAGTACTTC
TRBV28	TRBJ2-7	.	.	CASSLFRGTYEQYF	TGTGCCAGCAGTTTATTTCGGGGGACCTACGAGCAGTACTTC
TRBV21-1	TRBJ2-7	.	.	CPLPWGPQDYEQYF	TGTCCTTTGCCTTGGGGGCCCCAAGACTACGAGCAGTACTTC
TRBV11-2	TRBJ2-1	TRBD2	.	CASSRGRTSGNNEQFF	TGTGCTAGCAGCCGAGGAAGGACTAGCGGAAACAATGAGCAGTTCTTC
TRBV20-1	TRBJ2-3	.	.	CSASWGHTDTQYF	TGCAGTGCTAGTTGGGGTCACACAGATACGCAGTATTTT
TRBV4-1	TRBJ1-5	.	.	CASSQAVARGQPQHF	TGCGCCAGCAGCCAAGCGGTGGCGAGGGGTCAGCCCCAGCATTTT
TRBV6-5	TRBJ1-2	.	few	CASSSLRYYGYTF	TGTGCCAGCAGTTCACTTAGATACTATGGCTACACCTTC
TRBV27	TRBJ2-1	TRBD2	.	CASSFKPYSGGDNEQFF	TGTGCCAGCAGTTTTAAACCCTACAGCGGGGGGGACAATGAGCAGTTCTTC
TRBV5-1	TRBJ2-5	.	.	CASEGWEETQYF	TGCGCCAGCGAAGGGTGGGAAGAGACCCAGTACTTC
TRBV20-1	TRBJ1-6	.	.	CSARTLTGNYNSPLHF	TGCAGTGCTAGAACCTTAACAGGAAACTATAATTCACCCCTCCACTTT
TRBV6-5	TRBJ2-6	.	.	CASSRRVGGANVLTF	TGTGCCAGCAGTCGCAGAGTGGGGGGGGCCAACGTCCTGACTTTC
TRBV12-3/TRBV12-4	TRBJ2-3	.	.	CASSLTVAASTDTQYF	TGTGCCAGCAGTTTAACCGTGGCCGCTAGCACAGATACGCAGTATTTT
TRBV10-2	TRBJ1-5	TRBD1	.	CASREGQVNQPQHF	TGCGCCAGCAGGGAGGGACAGGTCAATCAGCCCCAGCATTTT